These 29 T cell receptor beta chains originate from one sample sequenced in a study of cytomegalovirus exposure and HLA in healthy donors. Primers: 60 Vbeta forward and 13 Jbeta reverse. Using immunoSEQ multiplex PCR, the repertoire was profiled, and TCRdb retains in-frame clones only, with some absent. The sample records roughly 100,000 clones, around 82% being singletons. Sequencing was performed on PBMCs. The receptors here all came from a man aged 50-59 years in good health and CMV-seronegative.

The V and J genes are TRBV5-1 and TRBJ1-1; the match to TRBD1 covers 7 bases. The CDR3 is 14 residues long. V lost 5 bases to trimming and J lost 2 bases; unmatched junction nucleotides: 6. The germline V gene encodes CDR1 SGHRS and CDR2 YFSETQ. The CDR3 nucleotides are TGCGCCAGCAGACCCACAGGGGCAAACACTGAAGCTTTCTTT. Amino acid sequence: CASRPTGANTEAFF. The whole variable domain, remainder taken from reference TRBV5-1 and TRBJ1-1, is KAGVTQTPRYLIKTRGQQVTLSCSPISGHRSVSWYQQTPGQGLQFLFEYFSETQRNKGNFPGRFSGRQFSNSRSEMNVSTLELGDSALYLCASRPTGANTEAFFGQGTRLTVV.

This clone was picked up a small number of times. The chain couples TRBV29-1 to TRBJ2-7; D may be TRBD1 (5 bases). CDR3 length equals 12 residues. Germline V gene sequence: CDR1 SQVTM, CDR2 ANQGSEA. Trimming took 5 bases from V and 4 from J, leaving 12 bases between them. The CDR3 region has the DNA TGCAGCGTTTATGGGGCCAGTTACGAGCAGTACGTC. This encodes CSVYGASYEQYV.

The genes are TRBV6-1 and TRBJ1-6; 11 bases agree with TRBD1. The CDR3 loop spans 14 amino acids. The V segment lost 6 bases and the J segment 8 bases; nucleotides outside the gene matches: 3. Per the germline V gene, CDR1 is MNHNS and CDR2 is SASEGT. CDR3 loop: CASSWTGGDSPLHF. CDR3 nucleotide sequence: TGTGCCAGCAGCTGGACAGGGGGCGATTCACCCCTCCACTTT.

The CDR3 region is CASSTGVYPYEQYV. The CDR3 nucleotides are TGTGCCAGCAGTACGGGAGTCTATCCCTACGAGCAGTACGTC. The chain recombines TRBV2 with TRBJ2-7; D is perhaps TRBD2 (6 bases). V was trimmed by 5 bases and J by 2 bases, leaving 13 bases between them. Germline loops: CDR1 SNHLY, CDR2 FYNNEI. CDR3 length equals 14 residues.

This chain uses TRBV18 with TRBJ1-6, with 10 bases aligning to TRBD1. The trim removed 8 bases at V and 10 bases at J, leaving 11 bases unmatched. CDR3 size: 15 residues. Germline assignment: CDR1 KGHSH and CDR2 LQKENI. The CDR3 coding sequence is TGTGCCAGCGGTGCCGGGACAGGGGTTATCTCACCCCTCCACTTT. Encoded protein: CASGAGTGVISPLHF.

The chain has TRBV2 and TRBJ1-6; D may be TRBD1 (6 bases). Germline V gene lookup returns CDR1 SNHLY and CDR2 FYNNEI. There are 15 residues in the CDR3. The germline V and J ends were trimmed by 6 bases and 8 bases, with 17 bases remaining between them. In DNA, the CDR3 is TGTGCCAGCAGCGTAACAGGGAGGGAGGATTCACCCCTCCACTTT. It yields the protein CASSVTGREDSPLHF.

Comments on this clone: The junction departs from the called germline gene at one end, perhaps through a read error. Other DNA sequences in this sample translate to the same CDR3. The J gene is TRBJ2-7, the V gene TRBV6-1; perhaps TRBD1 as D (6 bases). The CDR3 runs 15 residues. CDR1 and CDR2 from the germline V gene are MNHNS and SASEGT. The CDR3 sequence: CASSEASDSSYEQYF. The DNA of the CDR3 is TGTGCCAGCAGTGAAGCTTCGGACAGCTCCTACGAGCAGTACTTT.

V gene TRBV11-2 combines with J gene TRBJ2-7; 12 bases are a match to TRBD2. V lost 5 bases, J lost 4 bases, and 3 bases stayed unmatched. Germline CDR1 SGHAT, CDR2 FQNNGV. The CDR3 is made up of 14 amino acids. Here the CDR3 DNA reads TGTGCCAGCAGCCCTAGCGGGGGGGCTTACGAGCAGTACTTC. Its protein product is CASSPSGGAYEQYF.

In this sample, this clone turned up a few times. J is TRBJ2-5 and V is TRBV11-2; a weak D match, TRBD1 (5 bases). CDR1 is SGHAT, CDR2 FQNNGV, per germline. With 5 bases removed from V and 2 bases from J, the gap between germline ends came to 12 bases. This CDR3 has 14 residues. The CDR3 loop reads CASSTPREQETQYF. CDR3 nucleotide sequence: TGTGCCAGCAGCACCCCCAGGGAACAAGAGACCCAGTACTTC.

The rearrangement joins TRBV7-2 to TRBJ1-2, with TRBD1 matching over 8 bases. Germline trimming cut 1 base from V and 3 bases from J; bases unmatched to any gene: 4. The CDR3 is 15 amino acids. Germline CDR1 SGHTA, CDR2 FQGNSA. The CDR3 DNA is TGTGCCAGCAGCTTAGTGCAGGGGGCGTACTATGGCTACACCTTC. As protein: CASSLVQGAYYGYTF.

Comments on this clone: Within the sample, other DNA sequences also encode this same CDR3. The genes are TRBV28 and TRBJ1-1; a possible D gene is TRBD1 (6 bases). Germline V gene sequence: CDR1 MDHEN, CDR2 SYDVKM. The CDR3 extends over 12 amino acids. V lost 2 bases and J lost 5, with 6 bases in between. CDR3 bases: TGTGCCAGCAGTTTAAGGGGGACTGAAGCTTTCTTT. It yields the protein CASSLRGTEAFF.

This clone was picked up many times. This chain connects TRBV5-6 to TRBJ2-3, with D perhaps matching TRBD1 (5 bases). Trimming took 2 bases from V and 11 from J, leaving 18 bases between them. The CDR3 runs to 14 residues. Germline values: CDR1 SGHDT, CDR2 YYEEEE. CDR3 sequence reads: CASSFATTDTRQYF. The CDR3 DNA reads TGTGCCAGCAGCTTCGCTACGACAGATACGAGGCAGTATTTT.

The chain uses TRBV4-2 and TRBJ1-5; D is undetermined. This CDR3 is 13 amino acids long. Germline V lookup: CDR1 LGHNA, CDR2 YNFKEQ. Trimming took 0 bases from V and 6 from J, leaving 6 bases between them. The CDR3 sequence is CASSQDPGQPQHF. Written as DNA, the CDR3 is TGTGCCAGCAGCCAAGATCCGGGTCAGCCCCAGCATTTT.

The V gene is TRBV5-1, the J gene TRBJ1-6; D is unresolved. This CDR3 is 13 amino acids long. V was trimmed by 3 bases and J by 10 bases, leaving 11 bases between them. Germline values: CDR1 SGHRS, CDR2 YFSETQ. The CDR3 nucleotides read TGCGCCAGCAGCTCGTCTGAGATGTCACCCCTCCACTTT. This gives the protein CASSSSEMSPLHF.

V is TRBV6-4 and J is TRBJ2-3; maybe TRBD2 (7 bases). Germline V gene data show CDR1 as MRHNA and CDR2 as SNTAGT. Trimming took off 0 bases at V and 3 bases at J, with 13 bases between the two ends. CDR3 length equals 16 residues. CDR3 protein: CASSDSGGGPTDTQYF. The CDR3 nucleotides are TGTGCCAGCAGTGACTCAGGGGGGGGGCCGACAGATACGCAGTATTTT.

This CDR3 reads CASSGAGYNSPLHF. CDR3 DNA sequence: TGTGCCAGCAGTGGCGCAGGGTATAATTCACCCCTCCACTTT. The V and J genes are TRBV2 and TRBJ1-6, with D possibly TRBD1 on 5 matching bases. This CDR3 region has 14 residues. Trimming pared 4 bases from V and 4 bases from J, leaving 8 bases between. CDR1 is SNHLY, CDR2 FYNNEI, per germline.

CDR3 region: CASSHDRSEAFF. In nucleotides, the CDR3 is TGTGCCAGCAGCCATGACAGGAGTGAAGCTTTCTTT. This chain uses TRBV4-2 with TRBJ1-1, with a tentative D call TRBD1 (6 bases). Trimming took off 3 bases at V and 7 bases at J, with 9 bases between the two ends. Germline values: CDR1 LGHNA, CDR2 YNFKEQ. The length of the CDR3 is 12 residues.

V gene TRBV5-1 combines with J gene TRBJ2-1; 12 bases agree with TRBD2. The CDR3 covers 15 residues. CDR1 SGHRS and CDR2 YFSETQ come from the germline V gene. The junction had 6 bases not matched to a gene; V was cut back by 7 bases and J by 4 bases. The CDR3 sequence: CASRLAGGRYNEQFF. The CDR3 DNA is TGCGCCAGCCGCCTAGCGGGGGGGCGTTACAATGAGCAGTTCTTC.

This clone occurred once. V gene TRBV4-1 combines with J gene TRBJ2-2; D unresolved. V shed 6 bases and J shed 6 bases, with 11 bases lying between them. The CDR3 length is 13 residues. The germline CDR1 and CDR2 sequences are MGHRA and YSYEKL. Here the CDR3 reads CASRAIEAGELFF. The CDR3 region has the DNA TGCGCCAGCAGGGCTATCGAGGCCGGGGAGCTGTTTTTT.

This chain joins TRBV30 and TRBJ1-2; possible D gene TRBD1, 6 bases. Trimming removed 0 bases from V and 7 bases from J, with 15 bases in between. This CDR3 has 14 amino acids. Germline V CDR1 and CDR2: GTSNPN, SVGIG (reference sequence). CDR3 sequence (DNA): TGTGCCTGGAGTGTACTGGGCAGGGGCTCTGGCTACACCTTC. This sequence encodes CAWSVLGRGSGYTF.

The chain uses TRBV6-1 and TRBJ2-5; no definite D call. This CDR3 is built from 13 residues. Deletions cut 4 bases from V and 2 bases from J, with 8 bases between. Per germline, CDR1 MNHNS and CDR2 SASEGT. The CDR3 region is CASSGTEQETQYF. CDR3 DNA sequence: TGTGCCAGCAGTGGAACAGAGCAAGAGACCCAGTACTTC.

This chain connects TRBV5-5 to TRBJ1-1, with a tentative D call TRBD1 (6 bases). Between the trimmed V and J ends, which lost 4 bases and 8 bases, there was a span of 12 bases. Looked up from germline, CDR1 is SGHKS and CDR2 is YYEKEE (reference sequence). The CDR3 runs to 12 residues. CDR3 amino acids: CASSLGTPEAFF. The CDR3 nucleotides are TGTGCCAGCAGCCTCGGGACACCAGAAGCTTTCTTT.

This sequence joins TRBV25-1 and TRBJ1-2; D may be TRBD1 (5 bases). Germline V gives CDR1 MGHDK, CDR2 SYGVNS. The germline V and J ends were trimmed by 5 bases and 7 bases, with 14 bases remaining between them. This CDR3 is 13 amino acids long. CDR3: CASSTVSGSGYTF. The CDR3 bases are TGTGCCAGCAGTACCGTCTCAGGGTCTGGCTACACCTTC.

The chain combines TRBV29-1 with TRBJ1-1, with a tentative D call TRBD1 (5 bases). The CDR3 covers 12 residues. Between the trimmed V and J ends, which lost 6 bases and 0 bases, there was a span of 8 bases. Germline CDR1 and CDR2: SQVTM and ANQGSEA. CDR3 protein: CSVGGVNTEAFF. CDR3 DNA: TGCAGCGTCGGGGGGGTGAACACTGAAGCTTTCTTT.

This clone was counted a single time. The chain recombines TRBV7-3 with TRBJ2-1; 10 bases agree with TRBD2. CDR3 length: 15 amino acids. The junction had 5 bases not matched to a gene; V was cut back by 1 base and J by 8 bases. Per the germline V gene, CDR1 is SGHTA and CDR2 is FQGTGA. CDR3 amino acids: CASSLILAGKDEQFF. In DNA form, the CDR3 reads TGTGCCAGCAGCTTAATACTAGCGGGGAAGGATGAGCAGTTCTTC.

The chain combines TRBV5-4 with TRBJ2-5, with D possibly TRBD1 on 6 matching bases. Looked up from germline, CDR1 is SGHNT and CDR2 is YYREEE (reference sequence). Trimming stripped 7 bases from V and 3 bases from J, with 16 bases between. The CDR3 runs 14 residues. CDR3 sequence (DNA): TGTGCCAGCGCCATCGGGGCAGGGGAAGAGACCCAGTACTTC. Its protein product is CASAIGAGEETQYF.

In this sample, this clone turned up once. V and J are TRBV18 and TRBJ2-5, with D uncertain. Germline CDR1 KGHSH, CDR2 LQKENI. This CDR3 is built from 14 residues. Trimming left V 3 bases short and J 2 bases short, with 10 bases between. CDR3 amino acids: CASSPSAGQETQYF. The CDR3 nucleotides read TGTGCCAGCTCACCCTCTGCAGGTCAAGAGACCCAGTACTTC.

The chain joins TRBV4-3 to TRBJ1-1; a possible D gene is TRBD1 (6 bases). The ends were cut back, 0 bases at V and 5 bases at J, with 16 bases in the middle. Germline CDR1 LGHNA, CDR2 YSLEER. CDR3 length: 16 amino acids. CDR3 region: CASSQDKARGYTEAFF. The DNA for the CDR3 is TGCGCCAGCAGCCAAGATAAGGCCAGGGGATATACTGAAGCTTTCTTT.

The chain links TRBV11-2 to TRBJ1-2, with 8 positions matching TRBD1. The V segment lost 5 bases and the J segment 7 bases; nucleotides outside the gene matches: 15. CDR1 and CDR2 from the germline V gene are SGHAT and FQNNGV. The CDR3 covers 16 residues. For the CDR3, the DNA is TGTGCCAGCAGCGGGCAGGGGGCGCAGAGTCTCCTTGGCTACACCTTC. It encodes CASSGQGAQSLLGYTF.